This entry is about one TCR beta chain. These data belong to a study of blood T cell repertoires in COVID-19. TCRdb keeps only in-frame clones here, not all; method: immunoSEQ multiplex PCR. This table holds roughly 300,000 clones, approximately 84% found once. Cohorts were determined from participant-reported clinical history. V was cut by 6 bases and J by 4 bases, with 16 bases left in between. CDR1 is SNHLY and CDR2 is FYNNEI in the germline V gene. The CDR3 has 15 amino acids. The rearrangement uses TRBV2 and TRBJ2-1; tentative D call: TRBD1 (6 bases). This clonotype was obtained from a woman aged 30 to 39 who had recovered from COVID-19. Sequencing used PBMCs or T cells enriched from blood (not recorded which). The DNA for the CDR3 is TGTGCCAGCAGGAACAGGGAAGTGGGGTACAATGAGCAGTTCTTC. This sequence encodes CASRNREVGYNEQFF.